This note documents a single T cell receptor beta chain sequence. No antigen is known for it. The length of the CDR3 is 15 residues. After removal of 3 bases from V and 9 bases from J, the junction contained 7 bases not matched to a gene. Germline CDR1 and CDR2: SGDLS and YYNGEE. Combining a sample-barcoded 5' primer with a J-beta primer mix, a second PCR ran for about 7 to 11 cycles. Each cDNA molecule was tagged by a template-switch adaptor with 12 random nucleotides. TCRdb ran MiXCR on the 5' RACE reads and lists one entry per CDR3 protein. The sample shows about 760,000 distinct CDR3 sequences, around 50% of them seen only once. The source of the sample is a study of blood T cells in healthy people across ages. Study-wide results and limits: Calculation of diversity from one million T cells yielded estimates considered to be underestimates. More naive CD4+ cells and higher diversity marked long-lived donors relative to aged donors.

The sample comprised blood. This sequence was found in a man aged 40-49 years in good health. The J gene is TRBJ2-1, the V gene TRBV9; 12 bases match TRBD2. This CDR3 reads CASSETSGRSSEQFF. CDR3 DNA sequence: TGTGCCAGCAGCGAGACTAGCGGGAGAAGTAGTGAGCAGTTCTTC.